Below, one T cell receptor (beta chain) is given with its context. This clonotype came up a few times. There is no known antigen for this receptor. No base-level quality is on record; no much larger clone is a single base apart. To analyze paired alpha-beta TCRs of CD8+ T cells, the study used an expanded emulsion RT-PCR method with primers covering all TCR V genes. CD8+ T cells were isolated with a CD8 positive selection kit and incubated overnight in 8 to 10 IU/mL IL-2 before emulsion RT-PCR. Library preparation used emulsion pairing. Unpaired genes were suppressed by a second nested PCR with blocking oligos, after which a third nested PCR added Illumina adaptors and barcodes. Each emulsion RT-PCR master mix contained roughly 4,500-250,000 T cells, with C-region, Stepout and V-region primers. Emulsions were generated with the Micellula Emulsion and Purification Kit, and RT-PCR used Qiagen OneStep RT-PCR reagents. Pooled libraries were sequenced with paired-end 2 x 250 reads on an Illumina MiSeq. For the original study's pipeline: In Galaxy, read pairs were joined and then clipped at the engineered overlap into separate alpha and beta files, and any unclipped reads were discarded. Alpha-beta pairs were assigned with CompleteTCR, a MiTCR-based pipeline that links chains sharing read cluster identifiers using an R script. TCR sequences seen only once, which were about 1-3%, were removed as potential sequencing errors. Using fastp trimming at Q25 and MiXCR clonotype assembly, TCRdb reanalyzed the public sequencing data and kept in-frame beta chains. Rows matching on CDR3 protein sequence are summarized as one entry with the most common DNA and genes. These V and J calls originate from TCRdb's pipeline instead of the authors' own analysis. The sample records about 40,000 distinct CDR3 sequences, 35% to 50% of which are singletons. In total, the top ten clones hold roughly 60% of the sample.

These data are taken from a study of T cell repertoires in breast cancer (dated by TCRdb to 2016 to 2017). With respect to the entire study: Tumors, lymph nodes and peripheral blood lymphocytes from breast cancer patients were profiled in the study, along with peripheral blood from healthy control donors. Most of the 20 to 25 patient tumors analyzed for shared TCRs were ER+/PR+. Controls included nine healthy donors of an age range similar to the patients. On average, sequencing produced about 500,000 sequences per sample and around 10 reads per input cell. Because breast cancer has a low mutational burden and common mutations are rare, the study reasoned that TCRs shared between breast cancer patients would target shared antigens. After being minced and digested with Liberase and DNase, tumors and tumor-involved lymph nodes were passed through 70-um and 40-um filters. Tumor-free lymph nodes were processed without enzymatic digestion, and Ficoll was used to separate blood samples.

CDR3 length: 15 amino acids, cysteine to phenylalanine. The CDR3 DNA has 45 bases and is translated from base 1. Trimming at the junction amounts to 0 bases on V and 6 bases on J, and the germline ends lie 16 bases apart. The germline V gene (reference sequence) provides CDR1 DFQATT and CDR2 SNEGSKA. Overall study results and their limits: Sentinel lymph nodes involved by tumor shared about fourfold more TCRs with matched tumor repertoires than tumor-free nodes did (roughly 8% versus 2%). TRBV7 predominated among the shared TCRs, which could possibly reflect tumor recognition or a mispriming bias from eight TRBV7 primers. Emulsion RT-PCR was considered qualitative rather than quantitative, because transcript abundance and primer differences skewed the recovery of clones. About 18 TCR pairs were shared across seven or more patient tumors and were rarely found in control blood, which suggests possible tumor specificity. Shared TCRs were encoded by various nucleotide sequences, which suggests selection and expansion based on antigen. Discarding singleton TCRs and sampling only part of each tumor may have missed genuine antitumor clones.

The rearranged chain carries TRBV20-1 and TRBJ2-3; TRBD2 is possibly the D segment (5 matching bases). The sequence was obtained from a pool of human donors with breast cancer or a healthy control (not recorded which). Sequenced: CD8+ T cells. CDR3 region: CSARDRASSSDTQYF. The DNA sequence reads TGCAGTGCTAGAGATCGAGCTAGCTCGTCGGATACGCAGTATTTT.